This T cell receptor beta chain was captured in a study of CD8 T cells in ankylosing spondylitis. Broader study findings: Characteristic of ankylosing spondylitis blood, it appeared, was a TCR beta motif comprising eight highly homologous variants. Certain motif variants had earlier appeared in reactive arthritis synovial fluid and blood.

V lost 4 bases and J lost 3; bases outside the gene matches: 7. The CDR3 length is 16 residues. Germline CDR1 reads SGHAT; CDR2 reads FQNNGV. This clonotype has more than one count but fewer than ten. Its antigen is unidentified. TCRdb recomputed calls from the 5' RACE reads with MiXCR, one row per CDR3 protein. In the table there are some 220,000 distinct CDR3 sequences, about 7% of which are singletons. Input material: blood, either unsorted or a sorted T cell fraction (not recorded which). The J gene is TRBJ2-3, the V gene TRBV11-2; 10 bases are a match to TRBD2. The TCR comes from a male donor with ankylosing spondylitis. CDR3 nucleotide sequence: TGTGCCAGCAGCTCGGCAGCGGGGGGGGTGACAGATACGCAGTATTTT. This gives the protein CASSSAAGGVTDTQYF.